This TCR beta chain was retrieved from a study of chemoradiotherapy in HPV16-positive cancers. Points from the study as a whole: For HPV16-positive patients, expanding HPV-responsive T cells associated with longer recurrence-free survival.

Notes on this clone: The antigen remains unidentified. At one boundary the junction diverges from the germline segment, which might be a read error. The identical CDR3 is also encoded by other nucleotide sequences in the sample.

CDR1 SNHLY and CDR2 FYNNEI come from the germline V gene. The CDR3 length is 15 residues. Generated by immunoSEQ multiplex PCR, the TCRdb table keeps only in-frame clones and is missing some. The table shows about 510 clones, with just over 85% occurring only once. V gene TRBV2 combines with J gene TRBJ2-1, with a possible D match to TRBD2 (8 bases). This clonotype was obtained from a human donor with HPV-associated anogenital cancer. The starting material was tumor tissue, obtained from a patient who underwent chemoradiotherapy. DNA for the CDR3: TGCGCCAGCAGTAGGGGGCTAGCGGGTGGGAATGAGCAGTTCTTC. Translated, it gives CASSRGLAGGNEQFF. Combining the CDR3 with reference TRBV2 and TRBJ2-1 gives the whole variable domain EPEVTQTPSHQVTQMGQEVILRCVPISNHLYFYWYRQILGQKVEFLVSFYNNEISEKSEIFDDQFSVERPDGSNFTLKIRSTKLEDSAMYFCASSRGLAGGNEQFFGPGTRLTVL.